This T cell receptor beta chain was sequenced for a study of siplizumab effects on memory and regulatory T cells (dated by TCRdb to between 2018 and 2021). About the investigation overall: The study looked at the effect of siplizumab, an anti-CD2 antibody, on alloreactive T-cell subsets in allogeneic mixed lymphocyte reactions made from human PBMCs.

Beyond this particular receptor, the publication reports: Whether proliferating Tregs from siplizumab cultures actually had suppressive function was not functionally confirmed. Roughly 75-97% of proliferating CD4+ or CD8+ clones could not be assigned a naive or memory phenotype. The cumulative frequency of alloreactive sequences traceable to unstimulated CD4+ memory T cells was significantly reduced by siplizumab. In reactions with siplizumab, an average of about 69% of mappable alloreactive CD4+ clones were Treg-derived, compared with roughly 26% in control reactions. Sequences below about 10^-5 frequency were poorly captured, so only a minor fraction of alloreactive clones could be mapped to unstimulated subsets. Unstimulated naive T cells appeared to be more diverse than memory T cells, and naive cells seemed to make a substantial contribution to the alloresponse.

The germline V gene (reference sequence) provides CDR1 GTSNPN and CDR2 SVGIG. V is shortened by 5 bases, J by 0 bases, and the region joining them spans 8 bases. CDR3 length: 13 amino acids, cysteine to phenylalanine. Only CDR3 DNA remains: 39 bases, in frame from the first base. With regard to this clone: The antigen it recognizes is unknown. The sample holds no much larger clone one base away, and base qualities are not on file.

TCRbeta CDR3 sequencing was performed on sorted unstimulated T cells and on proliferating T cells recovered from mixed lymphocyte reactions. Fresh whole blood from some eleven HLA-typed healthy donors was used to isolate PBMCs. To map where alloreactive clones came from, CD4+ non-regulatory T cells in the unstimulated state were FACS-sorted. The library was prepared using the immunoSEQ multiplex PCR assay. Each sample had roughly 90,000 TCR templates assayed by the deep sequencing platform. Genomic DNA extracted from sorted T cells was used for TCRbeta CDR3 sequencing. From the authors' description of their analysis: The R programming language was used for clonal analysis of the TCRbeta CDR3 data. Alloreactive CD4+ and CD8+ clones were identified by comparing unstimulated samples to CFSE-low samples taken after the reaction. By matching sequences to the repertoires of sorted unstimulated Treg and non-Treg cells, each alloreactive CD4+ clone was assigned a regulatory or non-regulatory origin. The clones in this table, taken by TCRdb from immuneACCESS, are in-frame only. Not every clone is retained; where verified, under half of the shortfall comes from an unresolved V gene, and the cause of the rest is unknown. V and J calls and clone size are as listed in that table; D and trimming were resolved from the DNA. In this sample the table shows under 100,000 clones, 90% to 95% of which occur a single time. The top ten hold 1% to 1.5% of the sample.

Source material: non-Treg CD4+ T cells sorted from blood. The cell subset or site label for this specimen denotes: FACS-sorted unstimulated CD4+ non-regulatory T cells. Here the chain combines TRBV30 and TRBJ2-1, and TRBD2 may be the D gene, going by 5 matching bases. This clonotype was sampled from a human donor in good health. Read as DNA, the sequence is TGTGCCTGGGGTGGGAGCTCCTACAATGAGCAGTTCTTC. It specifies CAWGGSSYNEQFF.